What follows are 4 T cell receptor beta chains derived from one specimen sequenced in a study of CD8 T cells in Susac syndrome. Random-hexamer reverse transcription was applied to roughly 0.5 to 1 ug RNA. TCRdb ran MiXCR on the immunoSEQ multiplex PCR reads and lists one entry per CDR3 protein. Here the sample spans 200,000 or so distinct CDR3 sequences, nearly 95% being singletons. The sequencing sample was made of CD4+ T cells from PBMCs. These receptors originate from a human donor with multiple sclerosis.

This chain's CDR3 is CASSIRGQTFYGYTF. CDR3 DNA: TGTGCCAGCAGCATCAGGGGACAGACCTTCTATGGCTACACCTTC. The V call is TRBV7-9, the J call TRBJ1-2; 7 bases align to TRBD1. Germline assignment: CDR1 SEHNR and CDR2 FQNEAQ (reference sequence). With V trimmed by 5 bases and J by 4 bases, 10 bases remained unmatched. This CDR3 has 15 amino acids. Looking up the rest from reference TRBV7-9 and TRBJ1-2 gives the full variable domain: DTGVSQNPRHKITKRGQNVTFRCDPISEHNRLYWYRQTLGQGPEFLTYFQNEAQLEKSRLLSDRFSAERPKGSFSTLEIQRTEQGDSAMYLCASSIRGQTFYGYTFGSGTRLTVV.

The rearrangement uses TRBV10-3 and TRBJ2-7, with TRBD2 as a possible D gene (5 bases). V was clipped by 3 bases and J by 0 bases, with 9 bases between them. This CDR3 has 14 amino acids. In germline, CDR1 is ENHRY, CDR2 SYGVKD. The CDR3 sequence is CAISDGVSSYEQYF. CDR3 bases: TGTGCCATCAGTGACGGGGTCAGCTCCTACGAGCAGTACTTC.

The J gene is TRBJ2-1, the V gene TRBV14, with 8 bases matching TRBD2. Trimming removed 6 bases from V and 5 bases from J; junction bases left unmatched: 3. CDR3 length: 13 amino acids. Germline V CDR1 and CDR2: SGHDN, FVKESK. The CDR3 region has the DNA TGTGCCAGCAGTCTTAGCGGGAACAATGAGCAGTTCTTC. It codes for CASSLSGNNEQFF.

The gene calls are TRBV5-1 and TRBJ2-5; 10 positions match TRBD2. With V trimmed by 7 bases and J by 3 bases, 3 bases remained unmatched. The CDR3 covers 13 residues. Looked up from germline, CDR1 is SGHRS and CDR2 is YFSETQ. CDR3 sequence reads: CASGLAGEETQYF. CDR3 bases: TGCGCCAGCGGTCTAGCGGGAGAAGAGACCCAGTACTTC.